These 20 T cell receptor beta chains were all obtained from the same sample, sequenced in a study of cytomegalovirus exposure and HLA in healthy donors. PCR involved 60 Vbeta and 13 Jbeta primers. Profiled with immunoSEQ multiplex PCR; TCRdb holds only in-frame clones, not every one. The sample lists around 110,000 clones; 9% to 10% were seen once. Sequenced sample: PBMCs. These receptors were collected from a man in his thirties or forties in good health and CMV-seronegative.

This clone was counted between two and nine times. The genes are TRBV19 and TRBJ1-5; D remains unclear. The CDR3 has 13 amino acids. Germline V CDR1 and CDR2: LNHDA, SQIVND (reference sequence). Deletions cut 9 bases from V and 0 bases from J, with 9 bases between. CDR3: CASTPHSNQPQHF. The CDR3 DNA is TGTGCCAGCACACCTCATAGCAATCAGCCCCAGCATTTT.

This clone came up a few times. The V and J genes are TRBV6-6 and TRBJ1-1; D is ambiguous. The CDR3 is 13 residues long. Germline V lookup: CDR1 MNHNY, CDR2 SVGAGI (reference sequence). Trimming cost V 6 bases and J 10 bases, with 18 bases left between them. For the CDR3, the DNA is TGTGCCAGCAGAGAGGTCCGGGTATTCGGAGCTTTCTTT. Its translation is CASREVRVFGAFF.

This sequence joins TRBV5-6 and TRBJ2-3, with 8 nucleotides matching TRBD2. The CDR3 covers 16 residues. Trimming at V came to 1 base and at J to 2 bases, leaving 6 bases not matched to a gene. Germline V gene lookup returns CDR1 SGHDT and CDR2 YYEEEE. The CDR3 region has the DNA TGTGCCAGCAGCTTGAAATTAGCGGGGAACACAGATACGCAGTATTTT. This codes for CASSLKLAGNTDTQYF.

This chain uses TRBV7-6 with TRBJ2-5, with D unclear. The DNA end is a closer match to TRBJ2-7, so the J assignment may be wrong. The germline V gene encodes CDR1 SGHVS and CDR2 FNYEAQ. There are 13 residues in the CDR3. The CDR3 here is CASSLGGVYEQYF. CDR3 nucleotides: TGTGCCAGCAGCTTAGGTGGTGTCTACGAGCAGTACTTC.

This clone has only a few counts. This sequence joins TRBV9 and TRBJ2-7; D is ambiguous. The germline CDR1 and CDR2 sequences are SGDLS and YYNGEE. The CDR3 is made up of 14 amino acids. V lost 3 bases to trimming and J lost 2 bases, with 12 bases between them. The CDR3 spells CASSESGRTYEQYF. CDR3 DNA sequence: TGTGCCAGCAGCGAGTCAGGTCGAACCTACGAGCAGTACTTC.

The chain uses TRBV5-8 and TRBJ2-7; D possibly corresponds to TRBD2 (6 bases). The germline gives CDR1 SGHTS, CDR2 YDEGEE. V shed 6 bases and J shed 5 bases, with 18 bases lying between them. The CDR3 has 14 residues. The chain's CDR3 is CASNWGETPNEQYF. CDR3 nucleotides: TGTGCCAGCAACTGGGGGGAAACCCCCAACGAGCAGTACTTC.

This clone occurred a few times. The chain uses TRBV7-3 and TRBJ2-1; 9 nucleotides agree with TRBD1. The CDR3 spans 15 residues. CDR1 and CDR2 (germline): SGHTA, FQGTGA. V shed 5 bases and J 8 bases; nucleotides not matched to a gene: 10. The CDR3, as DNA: TGTGCCAGCAGCCCCCGGACAGGGGAATACGATGAGCAGTTCTTC. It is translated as CASSPRTGEYDEQFF.

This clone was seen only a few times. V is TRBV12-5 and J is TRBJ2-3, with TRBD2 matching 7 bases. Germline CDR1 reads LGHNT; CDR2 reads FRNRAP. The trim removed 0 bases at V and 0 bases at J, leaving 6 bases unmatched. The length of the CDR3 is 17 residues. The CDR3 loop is CASGLVLGGTSTDTQYF. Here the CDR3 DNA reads TGTGCTAGTGGTTTGGTACTGGGAGGGACTAGCACAGATACGCAGTATTTT.

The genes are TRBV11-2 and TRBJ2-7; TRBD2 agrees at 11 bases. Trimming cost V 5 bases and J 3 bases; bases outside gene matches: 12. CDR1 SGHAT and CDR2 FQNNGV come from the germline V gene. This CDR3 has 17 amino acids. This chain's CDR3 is CASSPIAGGFHDYEQYF. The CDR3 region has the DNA TGTGCCAGCAGCCCGATAGCGGGGGGGTTCCACGACTACGAGCAGTACTTC.

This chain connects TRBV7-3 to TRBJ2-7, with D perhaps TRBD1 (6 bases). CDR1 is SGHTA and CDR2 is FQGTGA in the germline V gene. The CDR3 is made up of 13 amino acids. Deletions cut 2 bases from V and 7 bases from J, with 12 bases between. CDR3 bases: TGTGCCAGCAGCTTAGACAGGCACGGGGAGCAGTACTTC. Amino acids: CASSLDRHGEQYF.

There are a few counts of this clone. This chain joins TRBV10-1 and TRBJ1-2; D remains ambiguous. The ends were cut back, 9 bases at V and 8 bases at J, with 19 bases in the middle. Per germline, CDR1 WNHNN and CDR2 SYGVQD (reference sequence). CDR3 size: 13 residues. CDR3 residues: CASSPGGMTGYTF. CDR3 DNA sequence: TGCGCCAGTTCCCCCGGCGGTATGACCGGCTACACCTTC.

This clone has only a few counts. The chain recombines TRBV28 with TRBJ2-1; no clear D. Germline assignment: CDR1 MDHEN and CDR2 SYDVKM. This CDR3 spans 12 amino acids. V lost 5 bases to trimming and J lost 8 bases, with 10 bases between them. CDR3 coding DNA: TGTGCCAGCAGTCCCAGGTCCGATGAGCAGTTCTTC. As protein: CASSPRSDEQFF.

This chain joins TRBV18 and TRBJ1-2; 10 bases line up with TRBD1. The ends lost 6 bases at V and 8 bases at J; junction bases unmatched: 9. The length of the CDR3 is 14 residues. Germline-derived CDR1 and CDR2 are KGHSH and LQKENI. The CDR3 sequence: CASSQTGGSEGYTF. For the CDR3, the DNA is TGTGCCAGCTCGCAGACAGGGGGCTCGGAGGGCTACACCTTC. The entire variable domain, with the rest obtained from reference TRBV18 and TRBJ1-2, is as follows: NAGVMQNPRHLVRRRGQEARLRCSPMKGHSHVYWYRQLPEEGLKFMVYLQKENIIDESGMPKERFSAEFPKEGPSILRIQQVVRGDSAAYFCASSQTGGSEGYTFGSGTRLTVV.

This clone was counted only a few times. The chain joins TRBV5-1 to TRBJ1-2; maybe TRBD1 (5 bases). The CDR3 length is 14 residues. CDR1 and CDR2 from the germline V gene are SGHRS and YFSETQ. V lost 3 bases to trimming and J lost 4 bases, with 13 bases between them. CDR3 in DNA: TGCGCCAGCAGCTGGGGCCAGGCGTCCTATGGCTACACCTTC. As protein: CASSWGQASYGYTF.

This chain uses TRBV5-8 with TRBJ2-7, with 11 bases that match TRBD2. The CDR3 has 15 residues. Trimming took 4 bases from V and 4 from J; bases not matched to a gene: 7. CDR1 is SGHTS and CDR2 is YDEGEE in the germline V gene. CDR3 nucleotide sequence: TGTGCCAGCAGCCGCGGAACTAGCGGGAGTTACGAGCAGTACTTC. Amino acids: CASSRGTSGSYEQYF.

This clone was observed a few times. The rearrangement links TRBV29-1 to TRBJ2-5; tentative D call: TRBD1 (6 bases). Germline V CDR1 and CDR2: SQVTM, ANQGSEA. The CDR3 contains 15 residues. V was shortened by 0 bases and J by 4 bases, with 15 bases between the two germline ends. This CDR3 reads CSVEDLGAPGETQYF. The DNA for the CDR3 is TGCAGCGTTGAAGATTTGGGGGCCCCAGGAGAGACCCAGTACTTC. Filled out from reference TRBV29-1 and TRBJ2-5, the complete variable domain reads SAVISQKPSRDICQRGTSLTIQCQVDSQVTMMFWYRQQPGQSLTLIATANQGSEATYESGFVIDKFPISRPNLTFSTLTVSNMSPEDSSIYLCSVEDLGAPGETQYFGPGTRLLVL.

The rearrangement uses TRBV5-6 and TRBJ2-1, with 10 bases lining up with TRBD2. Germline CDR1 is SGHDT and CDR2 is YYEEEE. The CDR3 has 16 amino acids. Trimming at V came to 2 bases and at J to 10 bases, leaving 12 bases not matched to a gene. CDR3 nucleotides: TGTGCCAGCAGCTTAGTGATTAGGCTAGCGGGAGTCGAGCAGTTCTTC. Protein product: CASSLVIRLAGVEQFF. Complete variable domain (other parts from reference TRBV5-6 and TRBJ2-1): DAGVTQSPTHLIKTRGQQVTLRCSPKSGHDTVSWYQQALGQGPQFIFQYYEEEERQRGNFPDRFSGHQFPNYSSELNVNALLLGDSALYLCASSLVIRLAGVEQFFGPGTRLTVL.

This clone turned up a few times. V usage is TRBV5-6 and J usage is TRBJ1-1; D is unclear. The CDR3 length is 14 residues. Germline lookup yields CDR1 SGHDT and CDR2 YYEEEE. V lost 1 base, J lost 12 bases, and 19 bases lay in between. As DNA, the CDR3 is TGTGCCAGCAGCTTGTTATCCCCCAAGGGAGCGACTTTCTTT. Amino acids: CASSLLSPKGATFF. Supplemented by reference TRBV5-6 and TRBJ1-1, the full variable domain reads DAGVTQSPTHLIKTRGQQVTLRCSPKSGHDTVSWYQQALGQGPQFIFQYYEEEERQRGNFPDRFSGHQFPNYSSELNVNALLLGDSALYLCASSLLSPKGATFFGQGTRLTVV.

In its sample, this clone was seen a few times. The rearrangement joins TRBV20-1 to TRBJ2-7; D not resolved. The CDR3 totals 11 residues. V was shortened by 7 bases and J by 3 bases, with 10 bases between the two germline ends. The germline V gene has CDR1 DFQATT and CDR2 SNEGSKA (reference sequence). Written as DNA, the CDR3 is TGCAGTGTTTATGCGGACTACGAGCAGTACTTC. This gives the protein CSVYADYEQYF.

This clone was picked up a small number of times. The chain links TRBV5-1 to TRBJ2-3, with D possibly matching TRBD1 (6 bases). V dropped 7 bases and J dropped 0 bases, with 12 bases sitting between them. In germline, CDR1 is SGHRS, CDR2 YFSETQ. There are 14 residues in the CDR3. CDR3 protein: CASYGQSSTDTQYF. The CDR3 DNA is TGCGCCAGCTATGGACAGTCTAGCACAGATACGCAGTATTTT.